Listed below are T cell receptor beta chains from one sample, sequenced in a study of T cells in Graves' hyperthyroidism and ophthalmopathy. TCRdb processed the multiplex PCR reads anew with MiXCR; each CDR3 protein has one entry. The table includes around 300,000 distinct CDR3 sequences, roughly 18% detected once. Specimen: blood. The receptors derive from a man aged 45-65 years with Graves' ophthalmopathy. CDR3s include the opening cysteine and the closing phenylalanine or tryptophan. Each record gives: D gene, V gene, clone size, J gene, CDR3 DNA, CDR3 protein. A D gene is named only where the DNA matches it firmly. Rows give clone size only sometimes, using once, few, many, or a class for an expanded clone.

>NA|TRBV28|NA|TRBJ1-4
TGTGCCAGCAGTTTGTGGGGGGCGAATAATGAAAAACTGTTTTTT
CASSLWGANNEKLFF
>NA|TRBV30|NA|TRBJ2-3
TGTGCCTGGAGGACGGCCACAGATACGCAGTATTTT
CAWRTATDTQYF
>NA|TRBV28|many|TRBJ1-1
TGTGCCAGCAGTTCCAGGCCCAGGGCCTCGGGGAACACTGAAGCTTTCTTT
CASSSRPRASGNTEAFF
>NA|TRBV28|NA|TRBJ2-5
TGTGCCAGCCGGGACGAGGAGACCCAGTACTTC
CASRDEETQYF
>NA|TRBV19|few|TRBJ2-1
TGTGCCAGTATGCGGGGCTTTGAGCAGTTCTTC
CASMRGFEQFF
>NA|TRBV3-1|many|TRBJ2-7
TGTGCCAGCAGCCAAAGGAGCTCCTACGAGCAGTACTTC
CASSQRSSYEQYF
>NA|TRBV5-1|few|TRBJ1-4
TGCGCCAGCACCCTCCAACCGGGGACTAATGAAAAACTGTTTTTT
CASTLQPGTNEKLFF
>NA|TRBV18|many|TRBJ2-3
TGTGCCAGCTCACCAGAGGCGGGGTCAGATACGCAGTATTTT
CASSPEAGSDTQYF
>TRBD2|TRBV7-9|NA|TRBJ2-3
TGTGCCAGCAGCGGGGGGAGGCGGGAGGGCCAAGATACGCAGTATTTT
CASSGGRREGQDTQYF
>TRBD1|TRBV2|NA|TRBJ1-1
TGTGCCAGCAGGGCTTGGGACAGGGGGGGAACTGAAGCTTTCTTT
CASRAWDRGGTEAFF
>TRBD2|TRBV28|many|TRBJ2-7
TGTGCCAGCAGTGATAGCGGGAGTTACGAGCAGTACTTC
CASSDSGSYEQYF
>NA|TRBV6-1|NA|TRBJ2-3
TGTGCCAGCAGTCGGGACCCAACGGTCGGTACGCAGTATTTT
CASSRDPTVGTQYF
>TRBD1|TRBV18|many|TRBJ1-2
TGTGCCAGCTCAGACAGGGCAGGGCCCGGCTACACCTTC
CASSDRAGPGYTF
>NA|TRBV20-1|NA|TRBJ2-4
TGCAGTGCTAACGCGAACAAAAACATTCAGTACTTC
CSANANKNIQYF
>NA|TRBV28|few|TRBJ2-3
TGTGCCAGCAGTTTATACGCGACAAGGGGTTGGACAGATACGCAGTATTTT
CASSLYATRGWTDTQYF
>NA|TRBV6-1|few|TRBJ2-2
TGTGCCAGCAGTGAGATGCGGCCGTCGAACACCGGGGAGCTGTTTTTT
CASSEMRPSNTGELFF
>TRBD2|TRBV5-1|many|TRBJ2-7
TGCGCCAGCAGCTTGGCGTCGCGGGAGCTCAGATACGAGCAGTACTTC
CASSLASRELRYEQYF
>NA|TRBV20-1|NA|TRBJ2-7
TGCAGTGCTAGAGACGCTCAGGGAAACGAGCAGTACTTC
CSARDAQGNEQYF
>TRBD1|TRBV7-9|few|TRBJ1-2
TGTGCCAGCAGCTTAGAGGGCACAGGGGCTAACTATGGCTACACCTTC
CASSLEGTGANYGYTF
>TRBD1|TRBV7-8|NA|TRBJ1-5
TGTGCCAGCAGCACCCGACAGGGGAATCAGCCCCAGCATTTT
CASSTRQGNQPQHF
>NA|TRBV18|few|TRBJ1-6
TGTGCCAGCTCACCACCATATCAGGGTTTGACTTCACCCCTCCACTTT
CASSPPYQGLTSPLHF
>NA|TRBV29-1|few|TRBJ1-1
TGCAGCGTTGTAGGGACCATGGGCGCTTTCTTT
CSVVGTMGAFF
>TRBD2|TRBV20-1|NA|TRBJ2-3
TGCAGTGCTCGGACTAGCGGAGGGGAGGCGAGGAATACGCAGTATTTT
CSARTSGGEARNTQYF
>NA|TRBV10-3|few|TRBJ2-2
TGTGCCCACGGGGTCGGTAGAGACACCGGGGAGCTGTTTTTT
CAHGVGRDTGELFF
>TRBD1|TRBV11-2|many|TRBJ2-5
TGTGCCAGCAGCTTAGGGGACAGGGGACAATTGGAGACCCAGTACTTC
CASSLGDRGQLETQYF
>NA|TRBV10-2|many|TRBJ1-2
TGCGCCAGCAGTGAGGTCCAGGGGAGTTATGGCTACACCTTC
CASSEVQGSYGYTF
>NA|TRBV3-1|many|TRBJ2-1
TGTGCCAGCAGTCCTCGGGCGGGGTCCTCCTACAATGAGCAGTTCTTC
CASSPRAGSSYNEQFF
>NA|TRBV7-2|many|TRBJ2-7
TGTGCCAGCAGCCAAACCCACGAGCAGTACTTC
CASSQTHEQYF
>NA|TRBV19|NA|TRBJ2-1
TGTGCCAGTATGGGACCCGGGAGAAGGGTTAATGAGCAGTTCTTC
CASMGPGRRVNEQFF
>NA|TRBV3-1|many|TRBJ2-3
TGTGCCAGCAGCCTCCCCGGGACAATCATTACCACAGATACGCAGTATTTT
CASSLPGTIITTDTQYF
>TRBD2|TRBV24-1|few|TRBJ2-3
TGTGCCACCAGTAGAAGCGGGAGGACAGATACGCAGTATTTT
CATSRSGRTDTQYF
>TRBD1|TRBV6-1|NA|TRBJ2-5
TGTGCCAGCAGACCGGACAGGTTGATGGGGCGGGAGACCCAGTACTTC
CASRPDRLMGRETQYF
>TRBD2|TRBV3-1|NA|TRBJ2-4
TGTGCCAGCAGCAAACCGGGACTAGCTATGGACATTCAGTACTTC
CASSKPGLAMDIQYF
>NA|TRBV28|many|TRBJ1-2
TGTGCCAGCAGTTTATGGAAGTCTGCTAACTATGGCTACACCTTC
CASSLWKSANYGYTF
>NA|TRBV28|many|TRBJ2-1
TGTGCCAGCATTGGAAGCGTCTACAATGAGCAGTTCTTC
CASIGSVYNEQFF
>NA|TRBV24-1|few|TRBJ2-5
TGTGCCACCAGTGATCTCGGGGCCCCTGAGGAGACCCAGTACTTC
CATSDLGAPEETQYF
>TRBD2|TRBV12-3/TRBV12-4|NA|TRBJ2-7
TGTGCCAGCAGTTTAGTTCTAGCGGGGGACGAGCAGTACTTC
CASSLVLAGDEQYF
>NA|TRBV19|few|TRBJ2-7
TGTGCCAGTAGTACCCCCGGCGGGACCGAATTCCAAGAGCAGTACTTC
CASSTPGGTEFQEQYF
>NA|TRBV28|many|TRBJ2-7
TGTGCCAGCAGTGACTCGCGGGACCCCTACGAGCAGTACTTC
CASSDSRDPYEQYF
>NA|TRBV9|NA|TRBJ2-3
TGTGCCAGCAGCAAGGGGGGGGCCGTCACAGATACGCAGTATTTT
CASSKGGAVTDTQYF
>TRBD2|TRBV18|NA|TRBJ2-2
TGTGCCAGCTCACCGAAAAACCTGGCTAGCGGGAGGATGAACACCGGGGAGCTGTTTTTT
CASSPKNLASGRMNTGELFF
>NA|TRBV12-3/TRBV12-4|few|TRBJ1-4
TGTGCCAGCAGTTTTAGCAGGGAGGGTGAAAAACTGTTTTTT
CASSFSREGEKLFF
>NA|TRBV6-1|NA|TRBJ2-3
TGTGCCAGCACCTCATCCGATACGCAGTATTTT
CASTSSDTQYF
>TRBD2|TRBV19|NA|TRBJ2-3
TGTGCCAGTAGTCCCTTAATGGCGGGAGCCAAAGATACGCAGTATTTT
CASSPLMAGAKDTQYF
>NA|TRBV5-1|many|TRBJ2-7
TGCGCCAGCAGCTTGGATAGTTTAGGCTCCTACGAGCAGTACTTC
CASSLDSLGSYEQYF
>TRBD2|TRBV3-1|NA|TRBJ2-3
TGTGCCAGCACCAAAGGGACTAGCGGGGGGATCACAGATACGCAGTATTTT
CASTKGTSGGITDTQYF
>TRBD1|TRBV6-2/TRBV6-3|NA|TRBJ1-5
TGTGCCATCAGTACAACAGGGGGGACGAAGTCCCAGCATTTT
CAISTTGGTKSQHF
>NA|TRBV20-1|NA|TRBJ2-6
TGCAGTGCTAGGGGTCGTCCGGGCTCTGGGGCCAACGTCCTGACTTTC
CSARGRPGSGANVLTF
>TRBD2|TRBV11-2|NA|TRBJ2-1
TGTGCCAGCAGCTTAGATCGACTAGCGCTAGAGCAGTTCTTC
CASSLDRLALEQFF
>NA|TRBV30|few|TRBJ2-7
TGTGCCTGGAGTCTCGGGGCCGAGCAGTACTTC
CAWSLGAEQYF